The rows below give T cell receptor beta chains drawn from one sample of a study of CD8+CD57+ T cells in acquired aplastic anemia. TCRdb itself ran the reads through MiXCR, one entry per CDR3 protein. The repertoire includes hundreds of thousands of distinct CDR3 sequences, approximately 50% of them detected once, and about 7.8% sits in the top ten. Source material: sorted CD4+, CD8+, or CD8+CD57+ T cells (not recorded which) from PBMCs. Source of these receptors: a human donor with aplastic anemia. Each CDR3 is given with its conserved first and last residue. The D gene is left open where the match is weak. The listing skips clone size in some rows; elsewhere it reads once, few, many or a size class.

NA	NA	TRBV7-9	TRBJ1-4	CASSSRTAASNEKLFF	TGTGCCAGCAGCTCTCGGACAGCTGCAAGTAATGAAAAACTGTTTTTT
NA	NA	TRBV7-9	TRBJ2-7	CASTGASYEQYF	TGTGCCAGCACGGGTGCCTCCTACGAGCAGTACTTC
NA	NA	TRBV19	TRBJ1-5	CASRVGAGQPQHF	TGTGCCAGTAGAGTGGGGGCCGGACAGCCCCAGCATTTT
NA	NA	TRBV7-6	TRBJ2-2	CASSLVFGELFF	TGTGCCAGCAGCTTAGTGTTCGGGGAGCTGTTTTTT
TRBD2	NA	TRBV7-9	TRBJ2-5	CASSSTVAGGWETQYF	TGTGCCAGCAGCTCCACGGTAGCGGGGGGTTGGGAGACCCAGTACTTC
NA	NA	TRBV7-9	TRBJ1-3	CASSPRVVWSGNTIYF	TGTGCCAGCAGTCCCAGGGTAGTATGGTCTGGAAACACCATATATTTT
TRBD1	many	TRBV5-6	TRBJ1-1	CASSPSSGGGTEAFF	TGTGCCAGCAGCCCCTCCTCAGGGGGAGGTACTGAAGCTTTCTTT
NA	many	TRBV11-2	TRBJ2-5	CARRRDQETQYF	TGTGCCAGGCGGCGAGACCAAGAGACCCAGTACTTC
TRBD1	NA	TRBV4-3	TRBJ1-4	CASSSRTGRGEKLFF	TGCGCCAGCAGCTCCCGGACAGGGCGGGGTGAAAAACTGTTTTTT
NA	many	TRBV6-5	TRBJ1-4	CASSYGTGLNEKLFF	TGTGCCAGCAGTTACGGAACAGGGTTAAATGAAAAACTGTTTTTT
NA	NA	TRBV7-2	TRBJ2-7	CASSYELADSYEQYF	TGTGCCAGCAGCTATGAGTTGGCAGACTCCTACGAGCAGTACTTC
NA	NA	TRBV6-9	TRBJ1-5	CASSDEADQPQHF	TGTGCCAGCAGTGATGAAGCTGATCAGCCCCAGCATTTT
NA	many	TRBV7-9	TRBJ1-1	CASSLTREAFF	TGTGCCAGCAGCTTAACCAGAGAAGCTTTCTTT
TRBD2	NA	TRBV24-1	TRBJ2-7	CATSSGGSSYEQYF	TGTGCCACCAGCTCGGGGGGATCTTCCTACGAGCAGTACTTC
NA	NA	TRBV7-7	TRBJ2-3	CASSRDFTDTQYF	TGTGCCAGCAGCCGGGACTTCACAGATACGCAGTATTTT
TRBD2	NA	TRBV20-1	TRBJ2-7	CSAASGGISYEQYF	TGCAGTGCAGCTAGCGGGGGGATCTCCTACGAGCAGTACTTC
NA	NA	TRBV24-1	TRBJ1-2	CATYEWVYGYTF	TGTGCCACCTATGAATGGGTCTATGGCTACACCTTC
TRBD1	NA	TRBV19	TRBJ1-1	CASSIESGGQGFAFF	TGTGCCAGTAGTATTGAATCAGGGGGCCAAGGGTTCGCTTTCTTT
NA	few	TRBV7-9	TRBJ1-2	CASRIGYGYGYTF	TGTGCCAGCAGGATTGGCTACGGCTATGGCTACACCTTC
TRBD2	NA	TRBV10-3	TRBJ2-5	CAITSGGFQETQYF	TGTGCCATCACCAGCGGGGGATTCCAAGAGACCCAGTACTTC
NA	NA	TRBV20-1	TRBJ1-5	CSAVSGRAAYEHF	TGCAGCGCGGTTAGCGGGAGGGCAGCTTACGAGCATTTT
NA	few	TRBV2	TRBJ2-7	CASSVSPLSYEQYF	TGTGCCAGCAGTGTTAGTCCGCTCTCCTACGAGCAGTACTTC
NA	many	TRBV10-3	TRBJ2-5	CAISEGAKETQYF	TGTGCCATCAGCGAAGGGGCGAAAGAGACCCAGTACTTC
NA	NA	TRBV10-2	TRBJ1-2	CASSEIMDYGYTF	TGCGCCAGCAGTGAGATAATGGACTATGGCTACACCTTC
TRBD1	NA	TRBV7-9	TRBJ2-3	CASSKTGDLPTDTQYF	TGTGCCAGCAGCAAGACAGGGGACCTACCCACAGATACGCAGTATTTT
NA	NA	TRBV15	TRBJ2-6	CATSRSGSGANVLTF	TGTGCCACCAGCAGATCCGGCTCTGGGGCCAACGTCCTGACTTTC
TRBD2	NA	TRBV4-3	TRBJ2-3	CASSAGGGAPSDTQYF	TGCGCCAGCAGCGCGGGGGGGGGGGCGCCATCAGATACGCAGTATTTT
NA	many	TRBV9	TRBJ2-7	CASSVDPIYEQYF	TGTGCCAGCAGCGTAGATCCCATCTACGAGCAGTACTTC
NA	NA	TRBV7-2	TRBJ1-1	CASSFNGDTEAFF	TGTGCCAGCAGCTTTAATGGGGACACTGAAGCTTTCTTT
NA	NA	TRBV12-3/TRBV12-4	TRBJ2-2	CASSSAANTGELFF	TGTGCCAGCAGTTCCGCCGCGAACACCGGGGAGCTGTTTTTT
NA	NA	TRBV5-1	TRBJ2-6	CASSLDPGSGANVLTF	TGCGCCAGCAGCTTGGACCCAGGGAGTGGGGCCAACGTCCTGACTTTC
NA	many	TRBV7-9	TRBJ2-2	CASSPAELFF	TGTGCCAGCAGCCCCGCGGAGCTGTTTTTT
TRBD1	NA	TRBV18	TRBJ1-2	CASLRTGTNYGYTF	TGTGCCAGCTTGCGGACAGGGACTAACTATGGCTACACCTTC
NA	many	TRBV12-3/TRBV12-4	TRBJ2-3	CASSLRSERNPFLDTQYF	TGTGCCAGCAGTTTGAGGAGCGAGCGGAACCCCTTCCTAGATACGCAGTATTTT
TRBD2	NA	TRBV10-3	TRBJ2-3	CAISLTLAGGTDTQYF	TGTGCCATCAGCCTAACACTAGCGGGAGGGACAGATACGCAGTATTTT